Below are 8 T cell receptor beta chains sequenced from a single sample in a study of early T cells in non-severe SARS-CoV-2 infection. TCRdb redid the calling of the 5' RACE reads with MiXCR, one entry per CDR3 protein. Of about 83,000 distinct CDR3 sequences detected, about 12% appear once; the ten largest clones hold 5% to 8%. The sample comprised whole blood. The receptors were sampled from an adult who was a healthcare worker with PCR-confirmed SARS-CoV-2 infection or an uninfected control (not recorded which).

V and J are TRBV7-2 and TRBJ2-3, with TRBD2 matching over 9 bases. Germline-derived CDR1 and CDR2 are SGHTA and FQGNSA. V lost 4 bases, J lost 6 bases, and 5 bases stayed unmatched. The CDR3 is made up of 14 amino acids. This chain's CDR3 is CASSYSGSRDTQYF. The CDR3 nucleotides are TGTGCCAGCAGCTATAGCGGGAGCAGGGATACGCAGTATTTT.

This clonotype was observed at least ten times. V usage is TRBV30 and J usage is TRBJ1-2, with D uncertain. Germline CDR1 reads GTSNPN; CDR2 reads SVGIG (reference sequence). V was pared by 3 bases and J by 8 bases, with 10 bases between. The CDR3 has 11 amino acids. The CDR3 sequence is CAWSAGGGYTF. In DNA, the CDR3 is TGTGCCTGGAGCGCAGGAGGGGGCTACACCTTC.

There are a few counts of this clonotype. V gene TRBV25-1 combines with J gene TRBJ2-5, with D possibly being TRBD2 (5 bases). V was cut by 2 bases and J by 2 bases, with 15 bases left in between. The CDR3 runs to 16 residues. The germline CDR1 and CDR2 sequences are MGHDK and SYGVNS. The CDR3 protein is CASSEALRLKQETQYF. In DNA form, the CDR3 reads TGTGCCAGCAGTGAAGCCCTAAGACTAAAACAAGAGACCCAGTACTTC.

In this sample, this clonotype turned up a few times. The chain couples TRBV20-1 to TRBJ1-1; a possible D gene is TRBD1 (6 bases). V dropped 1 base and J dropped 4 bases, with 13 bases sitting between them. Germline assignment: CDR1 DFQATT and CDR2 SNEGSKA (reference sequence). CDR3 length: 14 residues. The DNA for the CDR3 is TGCAGTGCTAGAGGGGACAACATAGTCACTGAAGCTTTCTTT. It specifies CSARGDNIVTEAFF.

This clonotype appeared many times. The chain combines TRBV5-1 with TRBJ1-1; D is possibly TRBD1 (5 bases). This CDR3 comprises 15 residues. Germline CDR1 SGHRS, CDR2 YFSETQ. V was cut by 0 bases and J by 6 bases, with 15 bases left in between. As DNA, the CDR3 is TGCGCCAGCAGCTTGGACCCCGGGACCGCTTCTGAAGCTTTCTTT. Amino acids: CASSLDPGTASEAFF.

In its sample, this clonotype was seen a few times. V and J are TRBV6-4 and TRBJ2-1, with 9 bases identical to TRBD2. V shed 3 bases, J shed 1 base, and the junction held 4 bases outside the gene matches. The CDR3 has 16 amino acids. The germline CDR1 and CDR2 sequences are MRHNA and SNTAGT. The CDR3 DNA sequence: TGTGCCAGCAGTGATCGGGGACTAGCATCCTACAATGAGCAGTTCTTC. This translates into CASSDRGLASYNEQFF.

The CDR3 DNA is TGCAGTGCTAGTATCAGGCTAGCGGGAGTCGAGCAGTACTTC. This gives the protein CSASIRLAGVEQYF. The genes are TRBV20-1 and TRBJ2-7; TRBD2 matches at 10 bases. The CDR3 has 14 amino acids. The germline V gene has CDR1 DFQATT and CDR2 SNEGSKA (reference sequence). The V gene end was trimmed by 3 bases and the J gene end by 6 bases; junction bases not matched to a gene: 8.

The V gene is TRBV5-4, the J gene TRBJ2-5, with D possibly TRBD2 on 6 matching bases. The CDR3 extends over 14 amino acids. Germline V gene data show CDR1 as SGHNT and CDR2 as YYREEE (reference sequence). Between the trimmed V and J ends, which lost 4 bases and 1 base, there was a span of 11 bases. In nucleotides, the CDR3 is TGTGCCAGCAGCCTGGGACTGATCCAAGAGACCCAGTACTTC. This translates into CASSLGLIQETQYF.